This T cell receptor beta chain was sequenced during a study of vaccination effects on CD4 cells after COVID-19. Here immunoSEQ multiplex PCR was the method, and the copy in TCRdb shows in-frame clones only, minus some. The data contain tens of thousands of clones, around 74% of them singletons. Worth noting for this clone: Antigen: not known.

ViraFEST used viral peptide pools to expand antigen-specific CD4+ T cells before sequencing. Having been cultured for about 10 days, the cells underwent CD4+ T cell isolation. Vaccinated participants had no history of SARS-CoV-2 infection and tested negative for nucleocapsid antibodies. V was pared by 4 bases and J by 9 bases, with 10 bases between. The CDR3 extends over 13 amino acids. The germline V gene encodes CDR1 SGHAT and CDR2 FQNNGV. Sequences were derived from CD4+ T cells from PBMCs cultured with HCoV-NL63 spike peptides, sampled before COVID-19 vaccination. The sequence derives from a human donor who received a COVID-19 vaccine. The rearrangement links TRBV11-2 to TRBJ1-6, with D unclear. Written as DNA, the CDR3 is TGTGCCAGCAGCTCCCGGGGAGGTTCACCCCTCCACTTT. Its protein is CASSSRGGSPLHF.